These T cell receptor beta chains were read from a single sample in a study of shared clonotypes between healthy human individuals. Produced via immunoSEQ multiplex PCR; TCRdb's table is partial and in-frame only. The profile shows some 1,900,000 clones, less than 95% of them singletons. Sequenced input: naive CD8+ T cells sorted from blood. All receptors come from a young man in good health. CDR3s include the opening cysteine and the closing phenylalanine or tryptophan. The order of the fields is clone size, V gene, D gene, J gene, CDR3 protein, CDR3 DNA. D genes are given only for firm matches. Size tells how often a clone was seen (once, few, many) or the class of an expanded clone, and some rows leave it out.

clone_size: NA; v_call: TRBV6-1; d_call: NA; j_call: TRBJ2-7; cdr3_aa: CASSEAPNEGIYEQYF; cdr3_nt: TGTGCCAGCAGTGAAGCCCCCAACGAGGGAATTTACGAGCAGTACTTC
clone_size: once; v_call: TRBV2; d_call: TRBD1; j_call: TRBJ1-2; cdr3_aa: CASSEEEQGWLSVGYTF; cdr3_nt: TGTGCCAGCAGTGAAGAAGAACAGGGGTGGTTATCGGTTGGCTACACCTTC
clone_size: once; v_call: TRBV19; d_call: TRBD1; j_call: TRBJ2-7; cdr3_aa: CASSIDAGQGVYEQYF; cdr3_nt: TGTGCCAGTAGTATAGATGCGGGACAGGGAGTCTACGAGCAGTACTTC
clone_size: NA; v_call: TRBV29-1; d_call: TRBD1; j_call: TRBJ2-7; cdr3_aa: CSVTGTDSYEQYF; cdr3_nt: TGCAGCGTTACCGGGACAGACTCCTACGAGCAGTACTTC
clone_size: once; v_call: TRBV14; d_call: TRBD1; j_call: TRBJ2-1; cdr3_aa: CASSPFVGDRANYNEQFF; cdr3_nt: TGTGCCAGCAGCCCCTTCGTGGGGGACAGGGCAAACTACAATGAGCAGTTCTTC
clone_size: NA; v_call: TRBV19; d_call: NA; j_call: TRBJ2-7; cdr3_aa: CASSILPGPIYEQYF; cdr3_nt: TGTGCCAGTAGTATACTCCCGGGTCCGATCTACGAGCAGTACTTC
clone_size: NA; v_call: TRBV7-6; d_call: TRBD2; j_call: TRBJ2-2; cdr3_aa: CASSLVLAGGPTGELFF; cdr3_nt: TGTGCCAGCAGCTTAGTTTTAGCGGGAGGACCCACCGGGGAGCTGTTTTTT
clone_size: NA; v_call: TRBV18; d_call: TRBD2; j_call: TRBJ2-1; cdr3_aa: CASSPTSVVDNEQFF; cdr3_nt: TGTGCCAGCTCACCGACTAGCGTCGTGGACAATGAGCAGTTCTTC
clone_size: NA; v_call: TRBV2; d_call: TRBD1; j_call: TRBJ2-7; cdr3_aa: CTSSEALGQTGLSYEQYF; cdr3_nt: TGTACCAGCAGTGAAGCCCTAGGGCAGACAGGGTTGAGCTACGAGCAGTACTTC
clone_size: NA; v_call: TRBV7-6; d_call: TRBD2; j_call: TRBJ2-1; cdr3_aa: CASSPLTSGSSNEQFF; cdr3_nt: TGTGCCAGCAGCCCCCTCACTAGCGGGAGTAGCAATGAGCAGTTCTTC
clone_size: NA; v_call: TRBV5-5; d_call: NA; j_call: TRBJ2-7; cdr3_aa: CASGPGAGYEQYF; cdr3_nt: TGTGCCAGCGGCCCCGGGGCCGGCTACGAGCAGTACTTC
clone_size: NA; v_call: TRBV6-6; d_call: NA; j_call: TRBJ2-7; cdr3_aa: CASGTYEQYF; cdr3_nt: TGTGCCAGCGGGACCTACGAGCAGTACTTC
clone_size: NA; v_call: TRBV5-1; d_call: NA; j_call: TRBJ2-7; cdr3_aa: CASSLDAGESLEQYF; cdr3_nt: TGCGCCAGCAGCTTGGATGCCGGGGAAAGCCTCGAGCAGTACTTC
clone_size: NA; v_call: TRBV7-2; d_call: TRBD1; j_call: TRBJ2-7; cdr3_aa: CASSFATGALYEQYF; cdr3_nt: TGTGCCAGCAGCTTTGCGACAGGGGCTTTGTACGAGCAGTACTTC
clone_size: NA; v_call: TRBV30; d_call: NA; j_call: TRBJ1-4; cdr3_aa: CAWSSLGTGFPSEKLFF; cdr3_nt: TGTGCCTGGAGTTCTCTGGGAACAGGGTTTCCCTCAGAAAAACTGTTTTTT
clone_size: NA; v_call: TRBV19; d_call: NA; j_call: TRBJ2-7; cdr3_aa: CASSMMFSWTVNPGEQYF; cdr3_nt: TGTGCCAGTAGTATGATGTTTAGCTGGACAGTGAACCCTGGGGAGCAGTACTTC
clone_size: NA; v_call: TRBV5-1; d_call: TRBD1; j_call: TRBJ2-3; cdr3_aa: CASSLVQGATDTQYF; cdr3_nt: TGCGCCAGCAGCTTGGTTCAGGGGGCAACAGATACGCAGTATTTT
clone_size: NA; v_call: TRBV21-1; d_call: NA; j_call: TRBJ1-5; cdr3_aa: CASSNWEGLRDQPQHF; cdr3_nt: TGTGCCAGCAGCAATTGGGAGGGGTTGAGAGATCAGCCCCAGCATTTT
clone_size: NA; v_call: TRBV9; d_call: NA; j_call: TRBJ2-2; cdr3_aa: CASSVEVLATGELFF; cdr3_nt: TGTGCCAGCAGCGTAGAAGTACTAGCCACTGGGGAGCTGTTTTTT
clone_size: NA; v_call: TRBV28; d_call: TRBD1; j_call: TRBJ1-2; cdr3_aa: CASSLKGAGYGYTF; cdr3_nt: TGTGCCAGCAGTTTGAAGGGGGCGGGGTATGGCTACACCTTC
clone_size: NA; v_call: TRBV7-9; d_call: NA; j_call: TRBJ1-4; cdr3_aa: CASSRPFGPEEKLFF; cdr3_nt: TGTGCCAGCAGCAGACCATTTGGGCCGGAGGAAAAACTGTTTTTT
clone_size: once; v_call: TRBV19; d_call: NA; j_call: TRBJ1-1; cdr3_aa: CASSIPPDQQAFF; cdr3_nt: TGTGCCAGTAGTATCCCCCCTGACCAGCAAGCTTTCTTT